This T cell receptor (beta chain) was retrieved from a study of shared clonotypes between healthy human individuals. Study results and caveats: The naive CD4 repertoires of a few donors were compared, and around 5% of clonotypes were shared.

The genomic DNA of each subset was split evenly across several immunoSEQ plates. TCRdb's table, derived via immunoSEQ multiplex PCR, lists solely in-frame clones and lacks some. The data hold some 1,900,000 clones, with about 95% observed a single time. The naive CD8 population came from CD45RO-negative cells selected for CCR7, without terminally differentiated effector memory CD45RA+ cells. For this clone: Its antigen remains unknown.

The germline V gene has CDR1 PRHDT and CDR2 FYEKMQ (reference sequence). Trimming pared 5 bases from V and 1 base from J, leaving 15 bases between. The CDR3 consists of 15 residues. This TCR was recovered from a man aged 18 to 35 in good health. Sequenced sample: naive CD8+ T cells sorted from blood. V and J are TRBV13 and TRBJ2-7; weak D call: TRBD1 (5 bases). Here the CDR3 reads CASSQTGDISYEQYF. The CDR3 region has the DNA TGTGCCAGCAGCCAAACAGGTGACATATCCTACGAGCAGTACTTC.